This TCR beta chain appears in the sequencing data of a study of early T cells in non-severe SARS-CoV-2 infection. In this sample, this clonotype turned up many times. TCRdb used MiXCR to reprocess the 5' RACE reads, holding one entry per CDR3 protein. The data show 95,000 to 100,000 distinct CDR3 sequences, 11% seen once. Germline V gene sequence: CDR1 MGHRA, CDR2 YSYEKL. This CDR3 has 19 amino acids. Trimming shortened V by 1 base and J by 1 base, and 19 bases separated the two germline ends. The TCR comes from an adult who was a healthcare worker with PCR-confirmed SARS-CoV-2 infection or an uninfected control (not recorded which). Material for sequencing was whole blood. The chain combines TRBV4-1 with TRBJ1-4; maybe TRBD1 (6 bases). The DNA of the CDR3 is TGCGCCAGCAGCCAAGTACACGGGGGGGGCGCAGGAACTAATGAAAAACTGTTTTTT. Its protein is CASSQVHGGGAGTNEKLFF.